This TCR beta chain was profiled in a study of neurological immune-mediated disorders. This clonotype was seen ten or more times. Time point noted: longitudinal time-point 1 (baseline). Unsorted libraries used 2 million PBMCs kept at -80 degrees C. This CDR3 comprises 18 residues. The germline CDR1 and CDR2 sequences are SGHRS and YFSETQ. Deletions cut 0 bases from V and 0 bases from J, with 16 bases between. TCRdb analysed the 5' RACE reads with MiXCR anew, one entry per CDR3 protein. The sample includes tens of thousands of distinct CDR3 sequences, approximately 13% of them seen just once. The receptor's source is a female donor with HTLV-1-associated myelopathy (HAM/TSP). Sequenced input: PBMCs. This chain connects TRBV5-1 to TRBJ2-1; no clear D. The CDR3 protein is CASSLETDSFFSYNEQFF. DNA of the CDR3: TGCGCCAGCAGCTTGGAGACGGATTCTTTCTTCTCCTACAATGAGCAGTTCTTC.